The next 32 T cell receptor beta chains were all read from a single sample in a study of shared clonotypes between healthy human individuals. TCRdb's copy holds only in-frame clones and misses some; the assay was immunoSEQ multiplex PCR. The table includes about 2 million clones, approximately 95% detected once. Sequencing input: naive CD4+ T cells sorted from blood. Indicated subset: CD45RA+ positively selected. The receptors here all came from a man aged 18-30 years in good health.

The chain has TRBV29-1 and TRBJ1-2; D possibly corresponds to TRBD1 (6 bases). Germline-derived CDR1 and CDR2 are SQVTM and ANQGSEA. The CDR3 is 17 residues long. Trimming shortened V by 1 base and J by 4 bases, and 22 bases separated the two germline ends. CDR3 loop: CSVEGPARKTGRYGYTF. CDR3 DNA sequence: TGCAGCGTTGAAGGCCCCGCCCGCAAGACAGGCCGCTATGGCTACACCTTC.

The V gene is TRBV6-1, the J gene TRBJ1-2; no reliable D call. The germline V and J ends were trimmed by 0 bases and 1 base, with 9 bases remaining between them. This CDR3 region has 15 residues. The germline gives CDR1 MNHNS, CDR2 SASEGT. As DNA, the CDR3 is TGTGCCAGCAGTGAAGCTTGGAACTTTAACTATGGCTACACCTTC. Translated: CASSEAWNFNYGYTF.

The rearrangement joins TRBV6-5 to TRBJ2-7; D gene unclear. This CDR3 contains 15 residues. Germline V gene lookup returns CDR1 MNHEY and CDR2 SVGAGI. V lost 0 bases, J lost 3 bases, and 12 bases lay in between. The CDR3 nucleotides are TGTGCCAGCAGTTACTCGATAGGAGTTCTCTACGAGCAGTACTTC. It is translated as CASSYSIGVLYEQYF.

This rearrangement joins TRBV30 to TRBJ1-5; D ambiguous. This CDR3 is built from 15 residues. V dropped 2 bases and J dropped 2 bases, with 13 bases sitting between them. The V gene's germline CDR1 is GTSNPN and CDR2 SVGIG (reference sequence). The CDR3 is CAWSPDKYGNQPQHF. The CDR3 DNA is TGTGCCTGGAGTCCAGACAAGTATGGCAATCAGCCCCAGCATTTT.

The table lists this clone with a count of one. This sample includes further DNA sequences coding for the same CDR3. The chain carries TRBV29-1 and TRBJ2-5; 7 bases are shared with TRBD1. V lost 6 bases and J lost 1; bases outside the gene matches: 2. The germline V gene encodes CDR1 SQVTM and CDR2 ANQGSEA. This CDR3 comprises 12 residues. The CDR3 sequence: CSVDRLQETQYF. CDR3 bases: TGCAGCGTGGACAGGCTCCAAGAGACCCAGTACTTC.

Here the CDR3 reads CASSLAGGPNGELFF. CDR3 in DNA: TGCGCCAGCAGCTTGGCGGGAGGGCCGAACGGGGAGCTGTTTTTT. V gene TRBV5-1 combines with J gene TRBJ2-2; TRBD2 matches 8 bases. Trimming at V came to 0 bases and at J to 7 bases, leaving 5 bases not matched to a gene. The CDR3 spans 15 residues. Germline CDR1 reads SGHRS; CDR2 reads YFSETQ.

This clone was picked up one time. The gene calls are TRBV5-1 and TRBJ2-5; the D call may be TRBD1 or TRBD2 (5 bases each). Trimming took off 7 bases at V and 2 bases at J, with 21 bases between the two ends. The CDR3 length is 16 residues. The germline V gene has CDR1 SGHRS and CDR2 YFSETQ. DNA of the CDR3: TGCGCCAGCGCTGGGGATTGGGGGAGTACTCAAGAGACCCAGTACTTC. It encodes CASAGDWGSTQETQYF.

The chain combines TRBV4-1 with TRBJ1-3; D not certain. CDR3 length: 16 residues. V lost 2 bases and J lost 0, with 11 bases in between. Germline V gives CDR1 MGHRA, CDR2 YSYEKL. CDR3 DNA sequence: TGCGCCAGCAGCCAACCCGGGTTCTACTCTGGAAACACCATATATTTT. Its protein product is CASSQPGFYSGNTIYF.

The J gene is TRBJ2-2, the V gene TRBV5-1; 11 nucleotides align to TRBD2. The CDR3 totals 16 residues. Germline V gene lookup returns CDR1 SGHRS and CDR2 YFSETQ. The ends lost 4 bases at V and 3 bases at J; junction bases unmatched: 5. The CDR3 loop reads CASSTGTSGYTGELFF. CDR3 in DNA: TGCGCCAGCAGCACTGGGACTAGCGGATACACCGGGGAGCTGTTTTTT.

The CDR3 region is CASSYSIIRWDHEQYF. The CDR3, as DNA: TGTGCCAGCAGTTACTCGATTATCAGGTGGGACCACGAGCAGTACTTC. This chain connects TRBV6-5 to TRBJ2-7, with D perhaps being TRBD1 or TRBD2 (5 bases each). Trimming took off 0 bases at V and 5 bases at J, with 17 bases between the two ends. Germline V gene sequence: CDR1 MNHEY, CDR2 SVGAGI. This CDR3 region has 16 residues.

V and J are TRBV7-2 and TRBJ2-1; possible D gene TRBD2, 5 bases. CDR1 SGHTA and CDR2 FQGNSA come from the germline V gene. CDR3 length equals 15 residues. The V end lost 7 bases, the J end lost 2 bases, and 15 bases lay between the germline ends. The CDR3 DNA sequence: TGTGCCAGCAATCGGGATGCGGGTACCTACAATGAGCAGTTCTTC. Its translation is CASNRDAGTYNEQFF.

The chain carries TRBV28 and TRBJ1-2; 10 bases agree with TRBD1. After removal of 3 bases from V and 8 bases from J, the junction contained 9 bases not matched to a gene. There are 15 residues in the CDR3. Germline V gene lookup returns CDR1 MDHEN and CDR2 SYDVKM. CDR3 residues: CASSFPLDRGLGYTF. The CDR3 DNA is TGTGCCAGCAGTTTTCCGTTAGACAGGGGGCTCGGCTACACCTTC.

The chain carries TRBV7-3 and TRBJ1-6; D is perhaps TRBD1 (6 bases). The germline V gene has CDR1 SGHTA and CDR2 FQGTGA. Trimming cost V 4 bases and J 4 bases, with 11 bases left between them. This CDR3 has 15 residues. Here the CDR3 reads CASSSTGQYNSPLHF. The CDR3 region has the DNA TGTGCCAGCAGCTCAACGGGACAATATAATTCACCCCTCCACTTT.

This clone was picked up one time. The gene calls are TRBV25-1 and TRBJ1-4; perhaps TRBD1 as D (6 bases). The germline CDR1 and CDR2 sequences are MGHDK and SYGVNS. V shed 2 bases and J shed 7 bases, with 14 bases lying between them. CDR3 length: 15 amino acids. CDR3 coding DNA: TGTGCCAGCAGTGAAATGACGGGGGGCGTTGAAAAACTGTTTTTT. Its translation is CASSEMTGGVEKLFF.

V gene TRBV5-6 combines with J gene TRBJ2-3; D is unclear. Deletions cut 2 bases from V and 1 base from J, with 14 bases between. CDR3 length equals 16 residues. CDR1 is SGHDT and CDR2 is YYEEEE in the germline V gene. CDR3 nucleotides: TGTGCCAGCAGCTTCTCCAGGCTTCGGGGCACAGATACGCAGTATTTT. Amino acids: CASSFSRLRGTDTQYF.

The genes are TRBV25-1 and TRBJ2-1; D is undetermined. This CDR3 has 14 amino acids. Germline V CDR1 and CDR2: MGHDK, SYGVNS. V lost 4 bases and J 8 bases, leaving 15 bases between the germline ends. CDR3 sequence reads: CASSGFSDGDEQFF. The CDR3 DNA follows: TGTGCCAGCAGTGGTTTTTCGGACGGAGATGAGCAGTTCTTC.

The rearrangement joins TRBV5-4 to TRBJ1-1; tentative D call: TRBD1 (5 bases). The CDR3 is made up of 14 amino acids. The germline V and J ends were trimmed by 4 bases and 3 bases, with 13 bases remaining between them. Germline V gene data show CDR1 as SGHNT and CDR2 as YYREEE (reference sequence). CDR3 protein: CASSPGTFDTEAFF. CDR3 DNA sequence: TGTGCCAGCAGCCCCGGGACTTTCGACACTGAAGCTTTCTTT.

V usage is TRBV27 and J usage is TRBJ1-2; 8 positions agree with TRBD1. CDR3 length equals 13 residues. Trimming cost V 3 bases and J 6 bases; bases outside gene matches: 3. CDR1 is MNHEY and CDR2 is SMNVEV in the germline V gene (reference sequence). Here the CDR3 DNA reads TGTGCCAGCAGTTTCACGACAGGGGATGGCTACACCTTC. As protein: CASSFTTGDGYTF.

The count of this clone is one. The J gene is TRBJ1-4, the V gene TRBV5-4, with D unresolved. Germline V gene lookup returns CDR1 SGHNT and CDR2 YYREEE (reference sequence). V lost 4 bases, J lost 2 bases, and 12 bases lay in between. The CDR3 totals 15 residues. In DNA form, the CDR3 reads TGTGCCAGCAGCGGAAATTTGGGCACTAATGAAAAACTGTTTTTT. It is translated as CASSGNLGTNEKLFF.

The chain has TRBV27 and TRBJ1-6, with D possibly matching TRBD1 (5 bases). Deletions cut 2 bases from V and 9 bases from J, with 11 bases between. Germline lookup yields CDR1 MNHEY and CDR2 SMNVEV (reference sequence). The CDR3 sequence is 14 residues long. The CDR3 reads CASSLDSQVSPLHF. The CDR3, as DNA: TGTGCCAGCAGTTTAGACAGCCAGGTTTCACCCCTCCACTTT.

The V gene is TRBV10-3, the J gene TRBJ2-6; D might be TRBD1 (6 bases). The germline V gene encodes CDR1 ENHRY and CDR2 SYGVKD. The CDR3 spans 17 residues. Trimming took 3 bases from V and 0 from J, leaving 12 bases between them. CDR3 in DNA: TGTGCCATCAGTGAAGGGGGAACTGTCTCTGGGGCCAACGTCCTGACTTTC. It yields the protein CAISEGGTVSGANVLTF.

J is TRBJ1-6 and V is TRBV4-1; D is undetermined. Per the germline V gene, CDR1 is MGHRA and CDR2 is YSYEKL. The V end lost 4 bases, the J end lost 1 base, and 14 bases lay between the germline ends. This CDR3 comprises 17 residues. The CDR3 DNA sequence: TGCGCCAGCAGCCTGAAAAGGGAGTTTTCCTATAATTCACCCCTCCACTTT. Encoded protein: CASSLKREFSYNSPLHF.

This chain joins TRBV27 and TRBJ1-1; the match to TRBD1 covers 10 bases. Germline lookup yields CDR1 MNHEY and CDR2 SMNVEV (reference sequence). V dropped 6 bases and J dropped 4; count of bases not matched to a gene: 8. CDR3 size: 15 residues. The CDR3 DNA reads as TGTGCCAGCAGGCCTTGGGGGGACAGGGGCACTGAAGCTTTCTTT. Its translation: CASRPWGDRGTEAFF.

The J gene is TRBJ2-7, the V gene TRBV18; D gene uncertain. CDR1 KGHSH and CDR2 LQKENI come from the germline V gene. The CDR3 runs 14 residues. The V end was cut by 3 bases, the J end by 7 bases, with 16 bases between. For the CDR3, the DNA is TGTGCCAGCTCACCTAGCACATCTCTCGGGGAGCAGTACTTC. Translation: CASSPSTSLGEQYF.

The rearrangement uses TRBV2 and TRBJ2-3; 11 bases are a match to TRBD2. The germline CDR1 and CDR2 sequences are SNHLY and FYNNEI. J was trimmed by 2 bases and V by 7 bases; bases with no gene match: 5. The CDR3 is made up of 15 amino acids. The DNA for the CDR3 is TGTGCCAGCAACAGACTAGCGGGGCTCACAGATACGCAGTATTTT. Its translation is CASNRLAGLTDTQYF.

The chain links TRBV6-5 to TRBJ2-2; D not certain. Between the trimmed V and J ends, which lost 10 bases and 6 bases, there was a span of 21 bases. Germline V gene lookup returns CDR1 MNHEY and CDR2 SVGAGI. The CDR3 length is 15 residues. The DNA of the CDR3 is TGTGCCACCCTCAGTCGGGCGCAGGTCGCCGGGGAGCTGTTTTTT. Translated: CATLSRAQVAGELFF.

The V and J genes are TRBV7-9 and TRBJ1-1, with no clear D. V lost 4 bases, J lost 8 bases, and 14 bases lay in between. Germline CDR1 and CDR2: SEHNR and FQNEAQ (reference sequence). The CDR3 extends over 13 amino acids. In DNA, the CDR3 is TGTGCCAGCAGCTCCTTCCCGGGAGTAGAAGCTTTCTTT. This gives the protein CASSSFPGVEAFF.

Comment on this clone: Within the sample, other DNA sequences also encode this same CDR3. The chain carries TRBV5-1 and TRBJ2-3; no clear D gene. The germline CDR1 and CDR2 sequences are SGHRS and YFSETQ. The CDR3 loop spans 15 amino acids. V was shortened by 0 bases and J by 0 bases, with 8 bases between the two germline ends. DNA for the CDR3: TGCGCCAGCAGCTTGGGCGGACGTAGCACAGATACGCAGTATTTT. The encoded protein is CASSLGGRSTDTQYF.

This clone appeared a single time. The chain uses TRBV7-6 and TRBJ2-3; 11 nucleotides line up with TRBD2. V gave up 4 bases and J gave up 1 base; unmatched junction bases: 10. Germline-derived CDR1 and CDR2 are SGHVS and FNYEAQ. The CDR3 totals 18 residues. CDR3 bases: TGTGCCAGCAGCTCCAAGGTAGCGGGGGGGCCGGGCACAGATACGCAGTATTTT. Its translation: CASSSKVAGGPGTDTQYF.

The genes are TRBV30 and TRBJ2-7, with 10 bases lining up with TRBD1. After removal of 0 bases from V and 4 bases from J, the junction contained 6 bases not matched to a gene. CDR1 and CDR2 from the germline V gene are GTSNPN and SVGIG (reference sequence). CDR3 length equals 15 residues. CDR3 protein: CAWSVPGQGVYEQYF. DNA for the CDR3: TGTGCCTGGAGTGTACCAGGACAGGGGGTGTACGAGCAGTACTTC.

In the case of this clone: Mismatch with germline at one junction end may stem from a read error. This sequence joins TRBV7-7 and TRBJ2-5; 14 bases line up with TRBD2. Germline CDR1 and CDR2: SSHAT and FNYEAQ (reference sequence). This CDR3 contains 17 residues. The CDR3 loop is CASSLGTSGGHRETQYF. For the CDR3, the DNA is TGTGCTAGCAGCTTAGGGACTAGCGGGGGCCACAGGGAGACCCAGTACTTC.

The chain carries TRBV5-6 and TRBJ2-3, with D unresolved. Germline CDR1 SGHDT, CDR2 YYEEEE. CDR3 length equals 15 residues. V was shortened by 2 bases and J by 0 bases, with 10 bases between the two germline ends. The CDR3 here is CASSFSALSTDTQYF. CDR3 sequence (DNA): TGTGCCAGCAGCTTTTCCGCCCTTAGCACAGATACGCAGTATTTT.